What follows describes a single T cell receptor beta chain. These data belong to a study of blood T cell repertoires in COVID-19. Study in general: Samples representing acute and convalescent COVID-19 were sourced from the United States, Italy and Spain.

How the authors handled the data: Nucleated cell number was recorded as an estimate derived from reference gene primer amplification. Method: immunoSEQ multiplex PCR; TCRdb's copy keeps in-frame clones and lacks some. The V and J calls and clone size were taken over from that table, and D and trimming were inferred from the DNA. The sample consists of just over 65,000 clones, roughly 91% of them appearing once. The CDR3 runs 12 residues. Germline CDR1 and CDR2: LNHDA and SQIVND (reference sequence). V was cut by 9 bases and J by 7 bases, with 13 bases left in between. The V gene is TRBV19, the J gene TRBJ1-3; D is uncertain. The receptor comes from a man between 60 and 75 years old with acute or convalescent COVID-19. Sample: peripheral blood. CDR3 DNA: TGTGCCAGCCGCGCCCCGACTAACACCATATATTTT. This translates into CASRAPTNTIYF.